The rows below give T cell receptor beta chains drawn from one sample of a study of T cell responses to AZD1222 COVID-19 vaccine. Sequenced by immunoSEQ multiplex PCR; TCRdb stores in-frame clones only, minus some. Of 80,000 to 100,000 clones listed, about 89% were seen once; the top ten hold roughly 10%. Sequences were derived from peripheral blood, sampled 28 days after the second AZD1222 dose. Receptors were obtained from an adult who received the AZD1222 COVID-19 vaccine. Both conserved end residues are part of each CDR3. D genes are given only for firm matches. The size of a clone is reported for some rows only, either as once, few or many, or as a class for expanded clones.

CDR3 length: 12
V gene: TRBV3-1/TRBV3-2
clone size: NA
D gene: NA
J gene: TRBJ1-6
CDR3 DNA: TGTGCCAGCAGCCCAAATAATTCACCCCTCCACTTT
CDR3 protein: CASSPNNSPLHF

CDR3 length: 15
V gene: TRBV7-2
clone size: NA
D gene: NA
J gene: TRBJ1-3
CDR3 DNA: TGTGCCAGCAGCTTATGGGTCCACTCTGGAAACACCATATATTTT
CDR3 protein: CASSLWVHSGNTIYF

CDR3 length: 15
V gene: TRBV5-5
clone size: once
D gene: NA
J gene: TRBJ1-1
CDR3 DNA: TGTGCCAGCACCCGCTTCACAGGCACCGCCACTGAAGCTTTCTTT
CDR3 protein: CASTRFTGTATEAFF

CDR3 length: 16
V gene: TRBV18
clone size: NA
D gene: NA
J gene: TRBJ1-4
CDR3 DNA: TGTGCCAGCTCACCACCTACAGCCGCAACTAATGAAAAACTGTTTTTT
CDR3 protein: CASSPPTAATNEKLFF

CDR3 length: 16
V gene: TRBV5-4
clone size: NA
D gene: NA
J gene: TRBJ2-3
CDR3 DNA: TGTGCCAGCAGCCCGGGACTCCTAGACCCCACAGATACGCAGTATTTT
CDR3 protein: CASSPGLLDPTDTQYF

CDR3 length: 10
V gene: TRBV6-4
clone size: NA
D gene: NA
J gene: TRBJ1-5
CDR3 DNA: TGTGCCAGCAGAGATCAGCCCCAGCATTTT
CDR3 protein: CASRDQPQHF

CDR3 length: 18
V gene: TRBV21-1
clone size: NA
D gene: NA
J gene: TRBJ2-1
CDR3 DNA: TGTGCCAGCAGCAAAGGTTCCGAATGTGGCCCTACAAACAATGAGCAGTTCTTC
CDR3 protein: CASSKGSECGPTNNEQFF

CDR3 length: 16
V gene: TRBV11-2
clone size: NA
D gene: TRBD1
J gene: TRBJ2-7
CDR3 DNA: TGTGCCAGCAGCTTTAGACAGGGGAGTATAGTGTACGAGCAGTACTTC
CDR3 protein: CASSFRQGSIVYEQYF

CDR3 length: 15
V gene: TRBV9
clone size: few
D gene: NA
J gene: TRBJ2-3
CDR3 DNA: TGTGCCAGCAGCTCCCAGGGGATTTCAGGGGATACGCAGTATTTT
CDR3 protein: CASSSQGISGDTQYF

CDR3 length: 17
V gene: TRBV28
clone size: NA
D gene: NA
J gene: TRBJ2-4
CDR3 DNA: TGTGCCAGCAAGGGTGCATCCGCATCTATGGCCAAAAACATTCAGTACTTC
CDR3 protein: CASKGASASMAKNIQYF

CDR3 length: 13
V gene: TRBV5-1
clone size: once
D gene: NA
J gene: TRBJ1-2
CDR3 DNA: TGCGCCAGCAGAGCAGCACAGGGCTATGGCTACACCTTC
CDR3 protein: CASRAAQGYGYTF

CDR3 length: 15
V gene: TRBV5-1
clone size: NA
D gene: NA
J gene: TRBJ1-6
CDR3 DNA: TGCGCCAGCAGTCCACTGACTCTTACCGGATCACCCCTCCACTTT
CDR3 protein: CASSPLTLTGSPLHF

CDR3 length: 15
V gene: TRBV3-1/TRBV3-2
clone size: NA
D gene: TRBD1
J gene: TRBJ1-4
CDR3 DNA: TGTGCCAGCAGCCACCCACAGGGGGTGATGGAAAAACTGTTTTTT
CDR3 protein: CASSHPQGVMEKLFF

CDR3 length: 16
V gene: TRBV27
clone size: NA
D gene: TRBD2
J gene: TRBJ2-1
CDR3 DNA: TGTGCCAGCAGTTTAGGGAGCGGGGCGAGCTACAATGAGCAGTTCTTC
CDR3 protein: CASSLGSGASYNEQFF

CDR3 length: 14
V gene: TRBV5-4
clone size: NA
D gene: NA
J gene: TRBJ1-6
CDR3 DNA: TGTGCCAGCAGCTTCGGGATAAGCGCGAGGGGAGAACACTTT
CDR3 protein: CASSFGISARGEHF

CDR3 length: 14
V gene: TRBV11-3
clone size: NA
D gene: NA
J gene: TRBJ2-1
CDR3 DNA: TGTGCCAGCAGCTTAGATTCTTACTACAATGAGCAGTTCTTC
CDR3 protein: CASSLDSYYNEQFF

CDR3 length: 13
V gene: TRBV18
clone size: NA
D gene: NA
J gene: TRBJ2-5
CDR3 DNA: TGTGCCAGCTCACCACCGACGACCGAGACCCAGTACTTC
CDR3 protein: CASSPPTTETQYF

CDR3 length: 15
V gene: TRBV7-9
clone size: NA
D gene: NA
J gene: TRBJ1-1
CDR3 DNA: TGTGCCAGCAGCCCAGAGAGGGGGAAGAACACTGAAGCTTTCTTT
CDR3 protein: CASSPERGKNTEAFF

CDR3 length: 14
V gene: TRBV5-6
clone size: NA
D gene: TRBD1
J gene: TRBJ1-2
CDR3 DNA: TGTGCCAGCAGCTCCAGGGGGCTCAGGTATGGCTACACCTTC
CDR3 protein: CASSSRGLRYGYTF

CDR3 length: 16
V gene: TRBV10-1
clone size: once
D gene: TRBD1
J gene: TRBJ1-1
CDR3 DNA: TGCGCCAGCAGTGACACTTTGGGACAGTCGAACACTGAAGCTTTCTTT
CDR3 protein: CASSDTLGQSNTEAFF

CDR3 length: 15
V gene: TRBV4-1
clone size: NA
D gene: NA
J gene: TRBJ2-3
CDR3 DNA: TGCGCCAGCAGCCAAGTTGGGGTTGGCACAGATACGCAGTATTTT
CDR3 protein: CASSQVGVGTDTQYF

CDR3 length: 15
V gene: TRBV5-1
clone size: once
D gene: NA
J gene: TRBJ2-7
CDR3 DNA: TGCGCCAGCAGCCCCTCGATTACCCAGGGAGGCGAGCAGTACTTC
CDR3 protein: CASSPSITQGGEQYF

CDR3 length: 15
V gene: TRBV5-1
clone size: NA
D gene: NA
J gene: TRBJ2-7
CDR3 DNA: TGCGCCAGCAGCTTGGCGGGATCCCGATCCTACGAGCAGTACTTC
CDR3 protein: CASSLAGSRSYEQYF

CDR3 length: 16
V gene: TRBV19
clone size: NA
D gene: NA
J gene: TRBJ2-1
CDR3 DNA: TGTGCCAGTACCCATATATTGGGTACCTCCTACAATGAGCAGTTCTTC
CDR3 protein: CASTHILGTSYNEQFF

CDR3 length: 16
V gene: TRBV6-4
clone size: NA
D gene: TRBD2
J gene: TRBJ2-1
CDR3 DNA: TGTGCCAGCAGTGCTGGAGCGGGAATCATGCGGAATGAGCAGTTCTTC
CDR3 protein: CASSAGAGIMRNEQFF

CDR3 length: 16
V gene: TRBV2
clone size: NA
D gene: NA
J gene: TRBJ1-5
CDR3 DNA: TGTGCCAGCAGCCTGAGCACCGGGACCGCCGGTCAGCCCCAGCATTTT
CDR3 protein: CASSLSTGTAGQPQHF

CDR3 length: 13
V gene: TRBV28
clone size: NA
D gene: NA
J gene: TRBJ1-5
CDR3 DNA: TGTGCCAGCAAAAGCAGAAGCAATCAGCCCCAGCATTTT
CDR3 protein: CASKSRSNQPQHF

CDR3 length: 18
V gene: TRBV5-4
clone size: NA
D gene: TRBD2
J gene: TRBJ2-1
CDR3 DNA: TGTGCCAGCAGCTTGGCCCGGACTAGCGGGTCCTCCTACAATGAGCAGTTCTTC
CDR3 protein: CASSLARTSGSSYNEQFF

CDR3 length: 11
V gene: TRBV20-1
clone size: once
D gene: NA
J gene: TRBJ2-7
CDR3 DNA: TGCAGTGCACAGGGTCGCTACGAGCAGTACTTC
CDR3 protein: CSAQGRYEQYF

CDR3 length: 17
V gene: TRBV28
clone size: NA
D gene: NA
J gene: TRBJ1-5
CDR3 DNA: TGTGCCAGCAGGCCCTTGGGGGGAGGCTTCGGCAATCAGCCCCAGCATTTT
CDR3 protein: CASRPLGGGFGNQPQHF

CDR3 length: 13
V gene: TRBV2
clone size: few
D gene: NA
J gene: TRBJ1-2
CDR3 DNA: TGTGCCAGCAGTGATACGTCAGGCTATGGCTACACCTTC
CDR3 protein: CASSDTSGYGYTF

CDR3 length: 11
V gene: TRBV6-6
clone size: NA
D gene: NA
J gene: TRBJ1-4
CDR3 DNA: TGTGCCAGCAGTTTGTGGGAAAAACTGTTTTTT
CDR3 protein: CASSLWEKLFF

CDR3 length: 15
V gene: TRBV7-9
clone size: NA
D gene: NA
J gene: TRBJ1-3
CDR3 DNA: TGTGCCAGCAGCTCCCGTCAGGGATCTGGAAACACCATATATTTT
CDR3 protein: CASSSRQGSGNTIYF

CDR3 length: 13
V gene: TRBV29-1
clone size: NA
D gene: TRBD1
J gene: TRBJ2-2
CDR3 DNA: TGCAGCGGTACAGGGGGGAACACCGGGGAGCTGTTTTTT
CDR3 protein: CSGTGGNTGELFF

CDR3 length: 12
V gene: TRBV7-9
clone size: NA
D gene: NA
J gene: TRBJ2-1
CDR3 DNA: TGTGCCAGCAGCCATTCCTACAATGAGCAGTTCTTC
CDR3 protein: CASSHSYNEQFF

CDR3 length: 12
V gene: TRBV6-4
clone size: few
D gene: NA
J gene: TRBJ1-1
CDR3 DNA: TGTGCCAGCACTCACGGGAACACTGAAGCTTTCTTT
CDR3 protein: CASTHGNTEAFF

CDR3 length: 16
V gene: TRBV28
clone size: NA
D gene: NA
J gene: TRBJ1-2
CDR3 DNA: TGTGCCAGCAGCCCCGAGGAGGCCGGAGCTAACTATGGCTACACCTTC
CDR3 protein: CASSPEEAGANYGYTF

CDR3 length: 12
V gene: TRBV18
clone size: once
D gene: NA
J gene: TRBJ1-4
CDR3 DNA: TGTGCCAGCTCCCTCGGAGGTGAAAAACTGTTTTTT
CDR3 protein: CASSLGGEKLFF

CDR3 length: 13
V gene: TRBV6-5
clone size: NA
D gene: NA
J gene: TRBJ1-1
CDR3 DNA: TGTGCCGCGAGATTGGGTTACCACACTGAAGCTTTCTTT
CDR3 protein: CAARLGYHTEAFF